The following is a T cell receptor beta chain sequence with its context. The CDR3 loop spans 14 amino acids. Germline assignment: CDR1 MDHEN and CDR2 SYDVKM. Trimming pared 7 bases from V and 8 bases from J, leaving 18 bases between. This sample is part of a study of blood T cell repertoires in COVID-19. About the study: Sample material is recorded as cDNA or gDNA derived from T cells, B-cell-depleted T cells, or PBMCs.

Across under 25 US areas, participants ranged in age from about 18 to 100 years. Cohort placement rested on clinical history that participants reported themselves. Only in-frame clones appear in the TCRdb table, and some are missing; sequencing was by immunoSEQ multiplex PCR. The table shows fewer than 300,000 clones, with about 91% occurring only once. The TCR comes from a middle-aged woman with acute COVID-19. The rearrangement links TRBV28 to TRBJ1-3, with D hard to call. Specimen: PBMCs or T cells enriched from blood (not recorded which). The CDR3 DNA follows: TGTGCCAGCAACGAGGCGGCATTTGGCGACACCATATATTTT. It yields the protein CASNEAAFGDTIYF.